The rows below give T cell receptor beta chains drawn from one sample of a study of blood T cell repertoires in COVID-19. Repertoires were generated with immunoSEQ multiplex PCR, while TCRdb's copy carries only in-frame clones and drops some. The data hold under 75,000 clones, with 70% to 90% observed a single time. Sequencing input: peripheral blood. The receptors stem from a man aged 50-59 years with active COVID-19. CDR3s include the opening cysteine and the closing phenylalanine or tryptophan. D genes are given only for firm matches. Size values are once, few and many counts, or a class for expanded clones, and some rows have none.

CDR3 protein: CASSRTSGTDTQYF; CDR3 DNA: TGTGCCAGCAGCCGAACTAGCGGCACAGATACGCAGTATTTT; V gene: TRBV5-6; J gene: TRBJ2-3; clone size: -; D gene: TRBD2
CDR3 protein: CASSPGSGGGEQYF; CDR3 DNA: TGTGCCAGCAGCCCCGGATCTGGCGGGGGGGAGCAGTACTTC; V gene: TRBV3-1/TRBV3-2; J gene: TRBJ2-7; clone size: -; D gene: TRBD2
CDR3 protein: CASGLWGVGQPQHF; CDR3 DNA: TGTGCTAGTGGTTTGTGGGGGGTTGGGCAGCCCCAGCATTTT; V gene: TRBV12-5; J gene: TRBJ1-5; clone size: -; D gene: -
CDR3 protein: CASSPTPGHLYGYTF; CDR3 DNA: TGTGCCAGCAGTCCAACTCCGGGACACCTCTATGGCTACACCTTC; V gene: TRBV6-2/TRBV6-3; J gene: TRBJ1-2; clone size: -; D gene: -
CDR3 protein: CAWSVVGKGTEAFF; CDR3 DNA: TGTGCCTGGAGTGTAGTGGGAAAGGGGACTGAAGCTTTCTTT; V gene: TRBV30; J gene: TRBJ1-1; clone size: few; D gene: -
CDR3 protein: CASSTSPTSGGSGELFF; CDR3 DNA: TGTGCCAGCAGCACCAGTCCGACTAGCGGGGGTTCCGGGGAGCTGTTTTTT; V gene: TRBV7-6; J gene: TRBJ2-2; clone size: -; D gene: TRBD2
CDR3 protein: CASRVTGQETQYF; CDR3 DNA: TGCGCCAGCAGGGTAACAGGTCAAGAGACCCAGTACTTC; V gene: TRBV10-2; J gene: TRBJ2-5; clone size: -; D gene: -
CDR3 protein: CASSVARADSGNTIYF; CDR3 DNA: TGTGCCAGCAGCGTAGCGAGGGCCGACTCTGGAAACACCATATATTTT; V gene: TRBV9; J gene: TRBJ1-3; clone size: -; D gene: -
CDR3 protein: CASSFLETQYF; CDR3 DNA: TGTGCCAGCAGTTTCCTTGAGACCCAGTACTTC; V gene: TRBV12-3/TRBV12-4; J gene: TRBJ2-5; clone size: -; D gene: -
CDR3 protein: CATRQGEQPQHF; CDR3 DNA: TGTGCCACCCGACAGGGAGAACAGCCCCAGCATTTT; V gene: TRBV19; J gene: TRBJ1-5; clone size: -; D gene: TRBD1
CDR3 protein: CASGTGFGYTF; CDR3 DNA: TGTGCCAGTGGGACAGGGTTCGGCTACACCTTC; V gene: TRBV2; J gene: TRBJ1-2; clone size: -; D gene: TRBD1
CDR3 protein: CASSGGRQDNEQFF; CDR3 DNA: TGTGCCAGCAGTGGAGGGCGGCAGGACAATGAGCAGTTCTTC; V gene: TRBV2; J gene: TRBJ2-1; clone size: -; D gene: -
CDR3 protein: CASSLSGGRTNTGELFF; CDR3 DNA: TGTGCCAGCAGCCTTAGCGGGGGGCGTACGAACACCGGGGAGCTGTTTTTT; V gene: TRBV9; J gene: TRBJ2-2; clone size: few; D gene: TRBD2
CDR3 protein: CAITGMSGYTF; CDR3 DNA: TGTGCCATAACAGGGATGAGTGGCTACACCTTC; V gene: TRBV10-3; J gene: TRBJ1-2; clone size: -; D gene: -
CDR3 protein: CASSSTGVGTDTQYF; CDR3 DNA: TGTGCCAGCAGCTCGACGGGGGTGGGGACAGATACGCAGTATTTT; V gene: TRBV7-2; J gene: TRBJ2-3; clone size: -; D gene: -
CDR3 protein: CASTGRTGNEKLFF; CDR3 DNA: TGTGCCAGCACCGGAAGGACAGGGAATGAAAAACTGTTTTTT; V gene: TRBV6-4; J gene: TRBJ1-4; clone size: -; D gene: TRBD1
CDR3 protein: CASSYNAGTSGSTDTQYF; CDR3 DNA: TGTGCCAGCAGCTATAACGCCGGGACTAGCGGTAGCACAGATACGCAGTATTTT; V gene: TRBV7-8; J gene: TRBJ2-3; clone size: -; D gene: TRBD2
CDR3 protein: CASSLIRGNTEAFF; CDR3 DNA: TGTGCCAGCAGTTTAATACGGGGGAACACTGAAGCTTTCTTT; V gene: TRBV27; J gene: TRBJ1-1; clone size: -; D gene: -
CDR3 protein: CASSNTGKGMGTF; CDR3 DNA: TGTGCCAGCAGCAATACGGGGAAAGGGATGGGCACCTTC; V gene: TRBV11-2; J gene: TRBJ1-2; clone size: -; D gene: -
CDR3 protein: CATSRDRRDTQYF; CDR3 DNA: TGTGCCACCAGCAGAGATAGGAGGGATACGCAGTATTTT; V gene: TRBV15; J gene: TRBJ2-3; clone size: -; D gene: -
CDR3 protein: CASFLVQPSRNTEAFF; CDR3 DNA: TGTGCCAGCTTCCTTGTCCAACCCTCCAGGAACACTGAAGCTTTCTTT; V gene: TRBV2; J gene: TRBJ1-1; clone size: once; D gene: -
CDR3 protein: CASSIQGLSNQPQHF; CDR3 DNA: TGTGCCAGTAGTATTCAGGGGCTGAGCAATCAGCCCCAGCATTTT; V gene: TRBV19; J gene: TRBJ1-5; clone size: -; D gene: -
CDR3 protein: CASSDPGQYQETQYF; CDR3 DNA: TGTGCCAGCAGTGACCCGGGACAGTACCAAGAGACCCAGTACTTC; V gene: TRBV6-4; J gene: TRBJ2-5; clone size: -; D gene: TRBD1
CDR3 protein: CASKDLAGTRAGELFF; CDR3 DNA: TGTGCCAGTAAGGATCTAGCGGGGACCCGAGCCGGGGAGCTGTTTTTT; V gene: TRBV19; J gene: TRBJ2-2; clone size: once; D gene: TRBD2
CDR3 protein: CASSRGGDFSYEQYF; CDR3 DNA: TGTGCCAGCAGTCGAGGTGGGGACTTCTCCTACGAGCAGTACTTC; V gene: TRBV4-2; J gene: TRBJ2-7; clone size: once; D gene: -
CDR3 protein: CASSVETGIETQYF; CDR3 DNA: TGTGCCAGCAGCGTAGAGACAGGGATAGAGACCCAGTACTTC; V gene: TRBV9; J gene: TRBJ2-5; clone size: -; D gene: TRBD1
CDR3 protein: CASSHSARGGTYEQYF; CDR3 DNA: TGCGCCAGCAGCCACTCCGCGCGGGGGGGCACCTACGAGCAGTACTTC; V gene: TRBV4-1; J gene: TRBJ2-7; clone size: -; D gene: TRBD2
CDR3 protein: CASSIVDKNEKLFF; CDR3 DNA: TGTGCCAGTAGTATAGTGGACAAAAATGAAAAACTGTTTTTT; V gene: TRBV19; J gene: TRBJ1-4; clone size: -; D gene: -
CDR3 protein: CVTSRDRGLNTEAFF; CDR3 DNA: TGTGTCACCAGCCGGGACAGGGGATTGAACACTGAAGCTTTCTTT; V gene: TRBV15; J gene: TRBJ1-1; clone size: -; D gene: TRBD1
CDR3 protein: CASSQGKGGTEAFF; CDR3 DNA: TGCGCCAGCAGCCAAGGAAAAGGGGGTACTGAAGCTTTCTTT; V gene: TRBV4-3; J gene: TRBJ1-1; clone size: -; D gene: -
CDR3 protein: CASSLWLSGGAGPDTQYF; CDR3 DNA: TGTGCCAGCAGCTTATGGTTGAGCGGGGGGGCCGGGCCAGATACGCAGTATTTT; V gene: TRBV13; J gene: TRBJ2-3; clone size: -; D gene: TRBD2
CDR3 protein: CASSFKNEQYF; CDR3 DNA: TGTGCCAGCAGTTTCAAAAACGAGCAGTACTTC; V gene: TRBV12-3/TRBV12-4; J gene: TRBJ2-7; clone size: -; D gene: -
CDR3 protein: CASSLALLASGGVDEQFF; CDR3 DNA: TGTGCCAGCAGCTTAGCGCTACTTGCTAGCGGGGGGGTGGATGAGCAGTTCTTC; V gene: TRBV11-2; J gene: TRBJ2-1; clone size: -; D gene: TRBD2
CDR3 protein: CASSDVGAPGYTF; CDR3 DNA: TGTGCCAGCAGCGACGTTGGGGCGCCAGGCTACACCTTC; V gene: TRBV3-1/TRBV3-2; J gene: TRBJ1-2; clone size: once; D gene: -
CDR3 protein: CASSSLAPGDEQYF; CDR3 DNA: TGTGCCAGCAGCTCGCTCGCTCCAGGGGACGAGCAGTACTTC; V gene: TRBV7-9; J gene: TRBJ2-7; clone size: -; D gene: -
CDR3 protein: CASTPPGAGELFF; CDR3 DNA: TGTGCCAGTACCCCCCCTGGAGCCGGGGAGCTGTTTTTT; V gene: TRBV19; J gene: TRBJ2-2; clone size: -; D gene: -
CDR3 protein: CASSSEGGAGDTQYF; CDR3 DNA: TGCGCCAGCAGCTCCGAAGGGGGGGCCGGAGATACGCAGTATTTT; V gene: TRBV5-1; J gene: TRBJ2-3; clone size: -; D gene: -
CDR3 protein: CASSPRIPNEKLFF; CDR3 DNA: TGTGCCAGCAGTCCCAGGATTCCCAATGAAAAACTGTTTTTT; V gene: TRBV3-1/TRBV3-2; J gene: TRBJ1-4; clone size: -; D gene: -
CDR3 protein: CASSQGDRGPYGYTF; CDR3 DNA: TGTGCCAGCAGCCAAGGGGACAGGGGCCCCTATGGCTACACCTTC; V gene: TRBV3-1/TRBV3-2; J gene: TRBJ1-2; clone size: -; D gene: TRBD1
CDR3 protein: CASSLPGGRTGSGYTF; CDR3 DNA: TGTGCCAGCAGCCTCCCCGGGGGGAGGACAGGGTCTGGCTACACCTTC; V gene: TRBV7-8; J gene: TRBJ1-2; clone size: -; D gene: TRBD1
CDR3 protein: CASSERTGAANEKLFF; CDR3 DNA: TGTGCCAGCAGTGAACGGACAGGGGCGGCTAATGAAAAACTGTTTTTT; V gene: TRBV6-1; J gene: TRBJ1-4; clone size: -; D gene: TRBD1
CDR3 protein: CASSEERVTYEQYF; CDR3 DNA: TGTGCCAGCAGTGAAGAGAGGGTTACCTACGAGCAGTACTTC; V gene: TRBV6-1; J gene: TRBJ2-7; clone size: -; D gene: -
CDR3 protein: CATRSGVGEAFF; CDR3 DNA: TGTGCCACCCGATCAGGGGTGGGTGAAGCTTTCTTT; V gene: TRBV5-4; J gene: TRBJ1-1; clone size: -; D gene: -
CDR3 protein: CASSQVRRGYNEQFF; CDR3 DNA: TGTGCCAGCAGCCAAGTGCGGCGGGGGTACAATGAGCAGTTCTTC; V gene: TRBV3-1/TRBV3-2; J gene: TRBJ2-1; clone size: -; D gene: TRBD2
CDR3 protein: CASSSPGLGNTEAFF; CDR3 DNA: TGTGCCAGCAGTTCCCCGGGACTAGGGAACACTGAAGCTTTCTTT; V gene: TRBV6-5; J gene: TRBJ1-1; clone size: -; D gene: -
CDR3 protein: CASSLVSGTEAFF; CDR3 DNA: TGTGCCAGCAGCTTGGTGAGTGGCACTGAAGCTTTCTTT; V gene: TRBV5-6; J gene: TRBJ1-1; clone size: -; D gene: -
CDR3 protein: CAIRDSLGRETQYF; CDR3 DNA: TGTGCCATCAGGGACTCACTCGGCAGGGAGACCCAGTACTTC; V gene: TRBV10-3; J gene: TRBJ2-5; clone size: -; D gene: -
CDR3 protein: CAWSARGSDSPLHF; CDR3 DNA: TGTGCCTGGAGCGCACGAGGGAGTGATTCACCCCTCCACTTT; V gene: TRBV30; J gene: TRBJ1-6; clone size: once; D gene: -
CDR3 protein: CSVDPSVPYEQYF; CDR3 DNA: TGCAGCGTTGATCCTAGCGTACCCTACGAGCAGTACTTC; V gene: TRBV29-1; J gene: TRBJ2-7; clone size: -; D gene: -
CDR3 protein: CASSLGQGGNSPLHF; CDR3 DNA: TGCGCCAGCAGCTTGGGGCAGGGAGGGAATTCACCCCTCCACTTT; V gene: TRBV5-1; J gene: TRBJ1-6; clone size: few; D gene: -
CDR3 protein: CSVQQVLNTEAFF; CDR3 DNA: TGCAGCGTACAACAGGTCTTGAACACTGAAGCTTTCTTT; V gene: TRBV29-1; J gene: TRBJ1-1; clone size: once; D gene: -
CDR3 protein: CASSPLDRVGANVLTF; CDR3 DNA: TGTGCCAGCTCACCCCTGGACAGGGTTGGGGCCAACGTCCTGACTTTC; V gene: TRBV18; J gene: TRBJ2-6; clone size: -; D gene: TRBD1
CDR3 protein: CASSQAYYGYTF; CDR3 DNA: TGTGCCAGCAGCCAGGCCTACTATGGCTACACCTTC; V gene: TRBV5-6; J gene: TRBJ1-2; clone size: -; D gene: -
CDR3 protein: CAISDPVEAENTGELFF; CDR3 DNA: TGTGCCATCAGTGATCCCGTCGAGGCAGAAAACACCGGGGAGCTGTTTTTT; V gene: TRBV10-3; J gene: TRBJ2-2; clone size: -; D gene: -